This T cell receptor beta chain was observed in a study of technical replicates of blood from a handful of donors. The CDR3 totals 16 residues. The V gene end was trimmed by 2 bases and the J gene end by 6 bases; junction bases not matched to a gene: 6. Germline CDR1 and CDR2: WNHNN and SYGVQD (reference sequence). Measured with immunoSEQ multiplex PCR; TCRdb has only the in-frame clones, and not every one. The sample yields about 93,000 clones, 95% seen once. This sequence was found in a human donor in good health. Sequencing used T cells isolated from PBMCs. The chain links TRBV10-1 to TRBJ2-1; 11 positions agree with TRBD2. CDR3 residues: CASSEATSGAFNEQFF. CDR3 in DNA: TGCGCCAGCAGTGAGGCGACTAGCGGGGCCTTCAATGAGCAGTTCTTC.